Below, 11 T cell receptor beta chains from the same sample are listed, as sequenced in a study of T cells expressing NK-cell markers. TCRdb processed the 5' RACE reads again and assigns one entry to each CDR3 protein, with no DNA. This sample's table reports about 540,000 distinct CDR3 sequences. Sample: blood T cells: a sorted CD56 or NKG2C T cell subset, CD4+ or CD8+ T cells, or bulk PBMC T cells (not recorded which). The source of these receptors is a man younger than 35 in good health.

This chain joins TRBV2 and TRBJ2-3. Germline V CDR1 and CDR2: SNHLY, FYNNEI. CDR3 length: 13 amino acids. The CDR3 is CASRGSSADTQYF.

The V and J genes are TRBV27 and TRBJ2-1; without DNA, the TCRdb call of TRBD2 cannot be checked. CDR3 length: 16 residues. Per germline, CDR1 MNHEY and CDR2 SMNVEV (reference sequence). This CDR3 reads CASSLIGGREGNEQFF.

The chain joins TRBV12-3 or TRBV12-4 to TRBJ2-7; TCRdb calls TRBD1, which cannot be checked without DNA. CDR3 size: 12 residues. The CDR3 protein is CASSFPLWEQYF.

The chain joins TRBV11-2 to TRBJ1-5; there is no DNA to check the TCRdb D call of TRBD1. The CDR3 spans 12 residues. Germline V lookup: CDR1 SGHAT, CDR2 FQNNGV. This chain's CDR3 is CASSLVRGPQHF.

The chain uses TRBV12-3 or TRBV12-4 and TRBJ1-2; the TCRdb call, TRBD1, lacks DNA for checking. This CDR3 contains 16 residues. Here the CDR3 reads CASSLRQGQARYGYTF.

The chain employs TRBV5-6 and TRBJ2-1. The germline CDR1 and CDR2 sequences are SGHDT and YYEEEE. The CDR3 is made up of 11 amino acids. This chain's CDR3 is CASSLEVRQFF.

V is TRBV6-1 and J is TRBJ2-5; the D call from TCRdb, TRBD1, cannot be confirmed without DNA. There are 15 residues in the CDR3. Germline V gene sequence: CDR1 MNHNS, CDR2 SASEGT. CDR3 in amino acids: CASSQGQGAQETQYF.

The chain carries TRBV6-4 and TRBJ2-1. Germline loops: CDR1 MRHNA, CDR2 SNTAGT. This CDR3 has 11 amino acids. CDR3 loop: CASSDSGEQFF.

The chain combines TRBV18 with TRBJ1-2; TCRdb returns TRBD1, unconfirmable since there is no DNA. The CDR3 runs to 15 residues. CDR1 is KGHSH, CDR2 LQKENI, per germline. CDR3 region: CASSPGQGPNYGYTF.

The chain employs TRBV12-3 or TRBV12-4 and TRBJ1-5. The CDR3 runs 13 residues. CDR3 sequence reads: CASSRDGGQPQHF.

The rearrangement joins TRBV7-2 to TRBJ2-3; TCRdb lists TRBD2, though no DNA is available to test this call. The CDR3 totals 17 residues. Germline V CDR1 and CDR2: SGHTA, FQGNSA. The CDR3 reads CASSLARLAEVSDTQYF.